Shown below are 9 T cell receptor beta chains from a single sample sequenced in a study of blood T cell repertoires in COVID-19. Some clones are missing from TCRdb's copy, which holds only in-frame ones; the method was immunoSEQ multiplex PCR. In the table there are fewer than 200,000 clones, 75% to 85% of which are singletons. Source material: peripheral blood. The receptor source for this set is a man aged 60-69 years with acute or convalescent COVID-19.

Only a few counts were recorded for this clone. This sample includes further DNA sequences coding for the same CDR3. The genes are TRBV24-1 and TRBJ1-2; D might be TRBD1 (5 bases). From germline, CDR1 is KGHDR and CDR2 SFDVKD. The ends were cut back, 2 bases at V and 5 bases at J, with 5 bases in the middle. CDR3 length: 12 residues. As DNA, the CDR3 is TGTGCCACCAGTGATTCAGGGTATGGCTACACCTTC. Translating gives CATSDSGYGYTF.

J is TRBJ2-7 and V is TRBV12-3 or TRBV12-4; 7 nucleotides align to TRBD1. The V segment lost 6 bases and the J segment 2 bases; nucleotides outside the gene matches: 4. This CDR3 contains 13 residues. CDR3 coding DNA: TGTGCCAGCAGACTGACAGGGACCTACGAGCAGTACTTC. Encoded protein: CASRLTGTYEQYF.

The chain joins TRBV9 to TRBJ1-2; perhaps TRBD1 as D (5 bases). Per the germline V gene, CDR1 is SGDLS and CDR2 is YYNGEE. V was shortened by 4 bases and J by 7 bases, with 14 bases between the two germline ends. This CDR3 has 13 residues. The CDR3 nucleotides are TGTGCCAGCAGCCCGGGGGGGGTTCCTGGCTACACCTTC. Translation: CASSPGGVPGYTF.

V usage is TRBV7-2 and J usage is TRBJ2-3; weak D call: TRBD2 (6 bases). This CDR3 comprises 13 residues. Germline V gene sequence: CDR1 SGHTA, CDR2 FQGNSA. Trimming removed 8 bases from V and 2 bases from J, with 11 bases in between. The CDR3 sequence: CASLRGLTDTQYF. CDR3 DNA sequence: TGTGCCAGCCTAAGGGGACTCACAGATACGCAGTATTTT. The whole variable domain, filled in from reference TRBV7-2 and TRBJ2-3, reads GAGVSQSPSNKVTEKGKDVELRCDPISGHTALYWYRQSLGQGLEFLIYFQGNSAPDKSGLPSDRFSAERTGGSVSTLTIQRTQQEDSAVYLCASLRGLTDTQYFGPGTRLTVL.

V and J are TRBV29-1 and TRBJ2-7; TRBD2 aligns across 11 bases. This CDR3 is built from 16 residues. CDR1 and CDR2 from the germline V gene are SQVTM and ANQGSEA. The V gene end was trimmed by 3 bases and the J gene end by 2 bases; junction bases not matched to a gene: 9. This CDR3 reads CSVDGLAGGTTYEQYF. In nucleotides, the CDR3 is TGCAGCGTTGACGGGCTAGCGGGAGGAACTACCTACGAGCAGTACTTC.

This chain joins TRBV19 and TRBJ2-1; 8 nucleotides match TRBD1. The CDR3 loop spans 14 amino acids. Trimming took 3 bases from V and 4 from J; bases not matched to a gene: 2. Germline V gene data show CDR1 as LNHDA and CDR2 as SQIVND (reference sequence). CDR3 in DNA: TGTGCCAGTAGTATCCGACAGGGGTACAATGAGCAGTTCTTC. Amino acids: CASSIRQGYNEQFF.

This clone was picked up one time. The chain carries TRBV5-1 and TRBJ2-3; 7 bases are shared with TRBD2. Germline CDR1 and CDR2: SGHRS and YFSETQ. V lost 4 bases, J lost 4 bases, and 12 bases stayed unmatched. The CDR3 runs 16 residues. CDR3 protein: CASSVGGRTTADTQYF. The CDR3 nucleotides read TGCGCCAGCAGCGTCGGGGGGAGAACGACGGCAGATACGCAGTATTTT. The whole variable domain, remainder taken from reference TRBV5-1 and TRBJ2-3, is KAGVTQTPRYLIKTRGQQVTLSCSPISGHRSVSWYQQTPGQGLQFLFEYFSETQRNKGNFPGRFSGRQFSNSRSEMNVSTLELGDSALYLCASSVGGRTTADTQYFGPGTRLTVL.

The chain recombines TRBV7-2 with TRBJ1-2; TRBD1 matches at 8 bases. V was clipped by 3 bases and J by 8 bases; unmatched bases: 8. The CDR3 consists of 14 residues. In germline, CDR1 is SGHTA, CDR2 FQGNSA. CDR3 residues: CASSFDRGANGYTF. CDR3 bases: TGTGCCAGCAGCTTCGACAGGGGTGCGAACGGCTACACCTTC.

The genes are TRBV7-2 and TRBJ1-1; 8 positions match TRBD1. The germline V gene has CDR1 SGHTA and CDR2 FQGNSA. Trimming took 5 bases from V and 5 from J; bases not matched to a gene: 7. The CDR3 contains 14 residues. In nucleotides, the CDR3 is TGTGCCAGCAGCCCCCAGGGGGCCGGGACTGAAGCTTTCTTT. The encoded protein is CASSPQGAGTEAFF.